One sample yielded the 29 T cell receptor beta chains listed below, sequenced in a study of patients and donors after allogeneic stem cell transplantation. Via MiXCR, TCRdb re-called the RT-PCR reads, giving one row per CDR3 protein. The data show around 150,000 distinct CDR3 sequences, with about two fifths seen just once and less than 60% held by the top ten. Input material: blood, either unsorted or a sorted T cell fraction (not recorded which). Source of these receptors: a human donor who was either an allogeneic HSCT recipient or a stem cell or donor lymphocyte infusion donor (not recorded which). It is not recorded whose cells these are; they may come from a transplant donor.

This clonotype showed up just once. V and J are TRBV10-3 and TRBJ2-2; D ambiguous. The V gene lost 3 bases and the J gene lost 3 bases, with 11 bases spanning the gap. The CDR3 runs to 15 residues. Germline V gene sequence: CDR1 ENHRY, CDR2 SYGVKD. The CDR3 DNA reads as TGTGCCATCAGTGACAGCCCATCCCACACCGGGGAGCTGTTTTTT. It specifies CAISDSPSHTGELFF.

V usage is TRBV12-3 or TRBV12-4 and J usage is TRBJ1-2, with no clear D. Trimming took 0 bases from V and 6 from J, leaving 11 bases between them. The CDR3 has 14 residues. As DNA, the CDR3 is TGTGCCAGCAGTTTAGCATTTGGGCCCCATGGCTACACCTTC. Protein sequence: CASSLAFGPHGYTF.

The rearrangement joins TRBV5-8 to TRBJ1-3; D is perhaps TRBD1 (5 bases). The V and J ends lost 0 bases and 1 base respectively, with 11 bases between them. From germline, CDR1 is SGHTS and CDR2 YDEGEE. This CDR3 spans 16 amino acids. In nucleotides, the CDR3 is TGTGCCAGCAGCTTGGGGGGCGCAGGATCTGGAAACACCATATATTTT. It encodes CASSLGGAGSGNTIYF.

V gene TRBV10-3 combines with J gene TRBJ1-1; 11 bases map to TRBD1. Germline values: CDR1 ENHRY, CDR2 SYGVKD. The CDR3 consists of 13 residues. J gave up 8 bases and V 8 bases, and 7 bases lay outside the gene matches. Written as DNA, the CDR3 is TGTGCCATCTCCTTCTGGGACAGGGGGGAAGCTTTCTTT. This encodes CAISFWDRGEAFF.

This clonotype was seen a single time. This rearrangement joins TRBV9 to TRBJ1-1; the D gene is possibly TRBD1 (5 bases). From germline, CDR1 is SGDLS and CDR2 YYNGEE. The length of the CDR3 is 15 residues. Trimming left V 0 bases short and J 4 bases short, with 13 bases between. The CDR3 protein is CASSVGRGRGTEAFF. The CDR3 nucleotides read TGTGCCAGCAGCGTAGGCCGAGGGAGGGGCACTGAAGCTTTCTTT.

This sequence joins TRBV12-3 or TRBV12-4 and TRBJ1-1; the D is unclear. This CDR3 has 11 residues. V lost 2 bases to trimming and J lost 7 bases, with 5 bases between them. CDR3 region: CASSLIDEAFF. The CDR3 coding sequence is TGTGCCAGCAGTTTAATTGATGAAGCTTTCTTT.

The chain has TRBV5-1 and TRBJ1-1; the match to TRBD1 covers 8 bases. This CDR3 has 15 amino acids. CDR1 SGHRS and CDR2 YFSETQ come from the germline V gene. J gave up 1 base and V 4 bases, and 6 bases lay outside the gene matches. The CDR3, as DNA: TGCGCCAGCAGCCCGGGGACAGGCGCGAACACTGAAGCTTTCTTT. It yields the protein CASSPGTGANTEAFF.

This chain uses TRBV4-3 with TRBJ2-1; D possibly corresponds to TRBD2 (8 bases). V lost 0 bases and J 7 bases, leaving 22 bases between the germline ends. The CDR3 runs to 18 residues. Germline values: CDR1 LGHNA, CDR2 YSLEER. The CDR3 sequence: CASSQDLPPAGDSNEQFF. CDR3 DNA: TGCGCCAGCAGCCAAGATCTTCCCCCAGCGGGGGACAGTAATGAGCAGTTCTTC.

The rearrangement joins TRBV29-1 to TRBJ1-2; D perhaps matches TRBD1 (6 bases). Germline values: CDR1 SQVTM, CDR2 ANQGSEA. Trimming cost V 4 bases and J 4 bases, with 7 bases left between them. This CDR3 is 11 amino acids long. CDR3 region: CSVGGPYGYTF. In DNA form, the CDR3 reads TGCAGCGTTGGGGGGCCCTATGGCTACACCTTC.

The gene calls are TRBV24-1 and TRBJ1-1; D unclear. The germline V gene has CDR1 KGHDR and CDR2 SFDVKD. The CDR3 runs 13 residues. V shed 1 base and J shed 8 bases, with 10 bases lying between them. CDR3 nucleotide sequence: TGTGCCACCAGTGATTTCGGGCAGGCCGAAGCTTTCTTT. Amino acid sequence: CATSDFGQAEAFF.

The table lists this clonotype with a count of one. The rearrangement uses TRBV12-3 or TRBV12-4 and TRBJ1-1; TRBD1 matches at 7 bases. This CDR3 contains 14 residues. The ends lost 6 bases at V and 3 bases at J; junction bases unmatched: 7. The CDR3 is CASSYDRADTEAFF. CDR3 nucleotides: TGTGCCAGCAGCTACGACAGGGCGGACACTGAAGCTTTCTTT.

V is TRBV6-6 and J is TRBJ1-2; 8 positions match TRBD1. The CDR3 contains 14 residues. Per germline, CDR1 MNHNY and CDR2 SVGAGI (reference sequence). The ends lost 5 bases at V and 4 bases at J; junction bases unmatched: 6. CDR3 protein: CASSVTGGSYGYTF. CDR3 DNA: TGTGCCAGCAGTGTAACAGGGGGAAGCTATGGCTACACCTTC.

This clonotype has only a few counts. CDR3 DNA sequence: TGTGCCAGCAGCTTGGGCCGGAGGCAGCCCCAGCATTTT. Its translation is CASSLGRRQPQHF. V and J are TRBV5-6 and TRBJ1-5; D not resolved. This CDR3 comprises 13 residues. The germline V gene has CDR1 SGHDT and CDR2 YYEEEE. Trimming shortened V by 0 bases and J by 7 bases, and 8 bases separated the two germline ends.

V and J are TRBV12-3 or TRBV12-4 and TRBJ1-2; TRBD1 matches at 9 bases. The ends lost 6 bases at V and 4 bases at J; junction bases unmatched: 6. The CDR3 totals 14 residues. For the CDR3, the DNA is TGTGCCAGCAGCATACAGGGGGCAGGCTATGGCTACACCTTC. Amino acid sequence: CASSIQGAGYGYTF.

There are a few counts of this clonotype. The V call is TRBV9, the J call TRBJ1-1; the D is unclear. The germline V gene encodes CDR1 SGDLS and CDR2 YYNGEE. Trimming stripped 4 bases from V and 0 bases from J, with 10 bases between. CDR3 length equals 14 residues. CDR3 coding DNA: TGTGCCAGCAGCCGTCGTGGGGTGAACACTGAAGCTTTCTTT. Residues: CASSRRGVNTEAFF.

The rearrangement joins TRBV28 to TRBJ1-1; no reliable D call. The CDR3 spans 14 residues. V lost 1 base and J 2 bases, leaving 8 bases between the germline ends. Germline-derived CDR1 and CDR2 are MDHEN and SYDVKM. The CDR3 is CASSLFASNTEAFF. As DNA, the CDR3 is TGTGCCAGCAGTTTATTTGCTAGCAACACTGAAGCTTTCTTT.

The chain is built from TRBV28 and TRBJ1-6; D call uncertain. Trimming pared 6 bases from V and 10 bases from J, leaving 10 bases between. The germline V gene has CDR1 MDHEN and CDR2 SYDVKM. The CDR3 contains 12 residues. The CDR3 sequence is CASSPIPSPLHF. In nucleotides, the CDR3 is TGTGCCAGCAGCCCTATACCGTCACCCCTCCACTTT.

The chain recombines TRBV9 with TRBJ2-7, with D unclear. Germline V gives CDR1 SGDLS, CDR2 YYNGEE. The CDR3 is 14 residues long. V gave up 0 bases and J gave up 3 bases, with 10 bases separating them. CDR3 DNA sequence: TGTGCCAGCAGCGTAGACGTCAATATCTACGAGCAGTACTTC. It codes for CASSVDVNIYEQYF. Drawing the rest from reference TRBV9 and TRBJ2-7, the complete variable domain is DSGVTQTPKHLITATGQRVTLRCSPRSGDLSVYWYQQSLDQGLQFLIQYYNGEERAKGNILERFSAQQFPDLHSELNLSSLELGDSALYFCASSVDVNIYEQYFGPGTRLTVT.

With regard to this clonotype: A read error may account for a junction end that differs from germline. V and J are TRBV28 and TRBJ2-3, with D perhaps TRBD2 (5 bases). Germline V gene lookup returns CDR1 MDHEN and CDR2 SYDVKM. CDR3 length: 14 residues. The CDR3 coding sequence is TGTGCCAGCAGTTTAACTAGTTCAGCGGATACCCAGTATTTT. It is translated as CASSLTSSADTQYF.

V usage is TRBV7-6 and J usage is TRBJ2-3; TRBD2 is a possible D gene (5 bases). Trimming left V 4 bases short and J 5 bases short, with 25 bases between. The CDR3 sequence is 18 residues long. Germline assignment: CDR1 SGHVS and CDR2 FNYEAQ. DNA for the CDR3: TGTGCCAGCAGCTCCCCCGCGGGTATAAGAAGTGGGCAAGATACGCAGTATTTT. It translates to CASSSPAGIRSGQDTQYF. Supplemented by reference TRBV7-6 and TRBJ2-3, the full variable domain reads GAGVSQSPRYKVTKRGQDVALRCDPISGHVSLYWYRQALGQGPEFLTYFNYEAQQDKSGLPNDRFSAERPEGSISTLTIQRTEQRDSAMYRCASSSPAGIRSGQDTQYFGPGTRLTVL.

The gene calls are TRBV12-3 or TRBV12-4 and TRBJ1-6; 11 nucleotides match TRBD1. V trimming: 6 bases; J trimming: 5 bases; junction bases outside the gene matches: 6. CDR3 length equals 16 residues. CDR3 sequence: CASSLRTGGNNSPLHF. The CDR3 DNA reads TGTGCCAGCAGCCTTAGGACAGGGGGCAATAATTCACCCCTCCACTTT.

The chain has TRBV4-1 and TRBJ2-3; a weak D match, TRBD2 (5 bases). Germline lookup yields CDR1 MGHRA and CDR2 YSYEKL. This CDR3 spans 15 amino acids. V was trimmed by 0 bases and J by 4 bases, leaving 11 bases between them. The CDR3 DNA follows: TGCGCCAGCAGCCAAGACGGCCCGCGGGCAGATACGCAGTATTTT. Protein sequence: CASSQDGPRADTQYF.

The gene calls are TRBV12-3 or TRBV12-4 and TRBJ2-4; tentatively, D is TRBD1 or TRBD2 (5 bases each). The V gene lost 0 bases and the J gene lost 10 bases, with 13 bases spanning the gap. The CDR3 length is 14 residues. The CDR3 nucleotides read TGTGCCAGCAGTTTAGCCTTGGCGAGGGGAATTCAGTACTTC. Its translation is CASSLALARGIQYF.

The gene calls are TRBV12-3 or TRBV12-4 and TRBJ2-3, with TRBD2 matching 10 bases. This CDR3 has 15 amino acids. Trimming at V came to 6 bases and at J to 3 bases, leaving 6 bases not matched to a gene. The CDR3 bases are TGTGCCAGCAGGCTTCTAGCGGGGGTTACAGATACGCAGTATTTT. Amino acid sequence: CASRLLAGVTDTQYF.

V is TRBV15 and J is TRBJ1-5; TRBD1 might be the D (6 bases). CDR1 and CDR2 from the germline V gene are LNHNV and YYDKDF (reference sequence). Trimming took off 3 bases at V and 5 bases at J, with 14 bases between the two ends. This CDR3 comprises 15 residues. The CDR3 DNA follows: TGTGCCACCAGCAGGATTCCGACAGGACATCAGCCCCAGCATTTT. Translating gives CATSRIPTGHQPQHF. The variable domain in full, completed from reference TRBV15 and TRBJ1-5, reads DAMVIQNPRYQVTQFGKPVTLSCSQTLNHNVMYWYQQKSSQAPKLLFHYYDKDFNNEADTPDNFQSRRPNTSFCFLDIRSPGLGDTAMYLCATSRIPTGHQPQHFGDGTRLSIL.

This clonotype was counted between two and nine times. This chain connects TRBV20-1 to TRBJ1-5, with 7 bases that match TRBD1. The CDR3 runs to 13 residues. The V and J ends lost 5 bases and 1 base, in that order; junction bases with no gene match: 2. The germline V gene has CDR1 DFQATT and CDR2 SNEGSKA (reference sequence). CDR3 amino acids: CSAPQGSNQPQHF. CDR3 nucleotide sequence: TGCAGTGCTCCACAGGGGAGCAATCAGCCCCAGCATTTT.

The table lists this clonotype with a count of one. The V gene is TRBV20-1, the J gene TRBJ1-3; D not certain. Trimming removed 5 bases at V and 2 bases at J, with 13 bases between. This CDR3 contains 14 residues. Germline assignment: CDR1 DFQATT and CDR2 SNEGSKA (reference sequence). Here the CDR3 reads CSAAPSEAGNTIYF. The CDR3 nucleotides read TGCAGTGCTGCCCCGTCGGAGGCTGGAAACACCATATATTTT.

This clonotype came up a few times. The rearrangement joins TRBV6-2 or TRBV6-3 to TRBJ1-5; 7 positions match TRBD1. The trim removed 0 bases at V and 7 bases at J, leaving 9 bases unmatched. In germline, CDR1 is MNHEY, CDR2 SVGEGT. CDR3 length: 16 residues. CDR3 bases: TGTGCCAGCAGTTACTCCGGGACAGCACCCCCCCAGCCCCAGCATTTT. Its translation: CASSYSGTAPPQPQHF.

The genes are TRBV20-1 and TRBJ1-1; 7 bases line up with TRBD1. The V and J ends lost 3 bases and 0 bases, in that order; junction bases with no gene match: 4. Germline CDR1 is DFQATT and CDR2 is SNEGSKA (reference sequence). The CDR3 is 14 residues long. The CDR3 nucleotides are TGCAGTGCTAGGGAGACAGGGTTGAACACTGAAGCTTTCTTT. This sequence encodes CSARETGLNTEAFF.